This T cell receptor beta chain appears in the sequencing data of a study of early T cells in non-severe SARS-CoV-2 infection. The V segment lost 8 bases and the J segment 9 bases; nucleotides outside the gene matches: 2. The CDR3 totals 13 residues. Germline lookup yields CDR1 WSHSY and CDR2 SAAADI. This clonotype was detected a few times. TCRdb passed the 5' RACE reads through MiXCR, listing each CDR3 protein once. The repertoire holds 55,000 or so distinct CDR3 sequences, around 6.6% seen once, with more than 5% in the top ten. This TCR was recovered from an adult who was a healthcare worker with PCR-confirmed SARS-CoV-2 infection or an uninfected control (not recorded which). The chain recombines TRBV10-2 with TRBJ2-1, with 15 positions matching TRBD2. The sequencing here drew on whole blood, taken at baseline. The CDR3 DNA follows: TGCGCCAGCTGGACTAGCGGGGGGGCTGAGCAGTTCTTC. Translated, it gives CASWTSGGAEQFF.